This TCR beta chain comes out of a study of CD8+CD57+ T cells in acquired aplastic anemia. Template material for TCR beta VDJ and CDR3 profiling consisted of genomic DNA. TCRdb re-called the reads through MiXCR, storing one row per CDR3 protein. Here the sample spans some 130,000 distinct CDR3 sequences, roughly two fifths being singletons. In this sample, this clonotype turned up many times. Germline V gene data show CDR1 as WSHSY and CDR2 as SAAADI. The V end lost 6 bases, the J end lost 3 bases, and 11 bases lay between the germline ends. The CDR3 extends over 14 amino acids. The rearrangement uses TRBV10-2 and TRBJ2-2, with D tentatively TRBD1 (5 bases). The sequencing sample was made of sorted CD4+, CD8+, or CD8+CD57+ T cells (not recorded which) from PBMCs. This sequence originates from a human donor in good health, serving as a control. The CDR3, as DNA: TGCGCCAGCAGCGCCACAGGAGACACCGGGGAGCTGTTTTTT. Protein sequence: CASSATGDTGELFF.